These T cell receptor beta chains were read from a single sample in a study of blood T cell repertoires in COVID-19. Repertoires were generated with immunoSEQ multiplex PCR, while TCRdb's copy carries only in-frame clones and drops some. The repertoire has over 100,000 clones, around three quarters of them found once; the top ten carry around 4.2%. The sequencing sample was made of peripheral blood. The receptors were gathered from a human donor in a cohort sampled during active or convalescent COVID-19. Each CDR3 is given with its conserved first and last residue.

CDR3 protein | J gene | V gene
CASSLDSGVGELFF | TRBJ2-2 | TRBV13
CASSPIRTSGLKEFF | TRBJ2-1 | TRBV18
CAWSSGQGQNGKLFF | TRBJ1-4 | TRBV30
CASSHDRRAYGYTF | TRBJ1-2 | TRBV27
CASSPSFRDRRALETQYF | TRBJ2-5 | TRBV5-4
CSASGGAYEQYF | TRBJ2-7 | TRBV29-1
CASSLGGDTQYF | TRBJ2-3 | TRBV5-1
CASSHNRFSSTDTQYF | TRBJ2-3 | TRBV27
CASSHYSRGPGETQYF | TRBJ2-5 | TRBV6-6
CASIDGAGNNSPLHF | TRBJ1-6 | TRBV19
CASSPARGGEAFF | TRBJ1-1 | TRBV16
CASSEAGPYNEQFF | TRBJ2-1 | TRBV2
CSASMSGRTDEQYF | TRBJ2-7 | TRBV20-1
CASSSLLRSGANVLTF | TRBJ2-6 | TRBV5-6
CASSLSTANTEAFF | TRBJ1-1 | TRBV5-4
CASSITGGGGYTF | TRBJ1-2 | TRBV7-2
CASSPRLSMGYEQYF | TRBJ2-7 | TRBV7-9
CASSSVTGQAPYEQYF | TRBJ2-7 | TRBV11-2
CASSELGQGSYGYTF | TRBJ1-2 | TRBV6-1
CASSLFSRTTGLTYEQYF | TRBJ2-7 | TRBV28
CASSPETAGFGYEQYF | TRBJ2-7 | TRBV7-6
CASSLGIGGGRLQPQHF | TRBJ1-5 | TRBV7-8
CASSFDRTNTEAFF | TRBJ1-1 | TRBV7-9
CASQDRPGSTYEQYF | TRBJ2-7 | TRBV4-1
CASSLDSGGADTQYF | TRBJ2-3 | TRBV7-2
CASSPPGQERTGELFF | TRBJ2-2 | TRBV18
CASSLSGGSLAEQYF | TRBJ2-7 | TRBV27
CASRSRTGFSNTGELFF | TRBJ2-2 | TRBV27
CASSRRSGTTYSRNSPLHF | TRBJ1-6 | TRBV3-1/TRBV3-2
CSSRKGPGTGGSYNEQFF | TRBJ2-1 | TRBV29-1
CASSWTGHNTEAFF | TRBJ1-1 | TRBV27
CASSLTGVVGYTF | TRBJ1-2 | TRBV7-2
CASSRRQGMGNTIYF | TRBJ1-3 | TRBV28
CASSPDRAYGYTF | TRBJ1-2 | TRBV7-2
CASSFLIGGENYEQYF | TRBJ2-7 | TRBV7-9
CSASPSLAGAYNEQFF | TRBJ2-1 | TRBV20-1
CASSILTELNTEAFF | TRBJ1-1 | TRBV19
CASSPLAGGAGANVLTF | TRBJ2-6 | TRBV18
CASSLLSGARPQHF | TRBJ1-5 | TRBV28
CSASHANPAGGEQFF | TRBJ2-1 | TRBV20-1
CAWSVRLSYNEQFF | TRBJ2-1 | TRBV30
CASSSSTDTQYF | TRBJ2-3 | TRBV11-2
CASSPPGQITGELFF | TRBJ2-2 | TRBV18
CASRQGAYGNTIYF | TRBJ1-3 | TRBV5-5
CASSLSGIDTQYF | TRBJ2-3 | TRBV7-3
CASSPGQSGNTIYF | TRBJ1-3 | TRBV18
CASSQLADTGELFF | TRBJ2-2 | TRBV6-4
CASSQDGGWRDWEQYF | TRBJ2-7 | TRBV4-2
CASRVGEQFF | TRBJ2-1 | TRBV7-9
CASSPRTPGQGSTDTQYF | TRBJ2-3 | TRBV18
CASSYGHTLAKNIQYF | TRBJ2-4 | TRBV28
CASSDPSGGTYNEQFF | TRBJ2-1 | TRBV19
CASSHPGGSGGTKGEQFF | TRBJ2-1 | TRBV4-1
CSVEPHETGGRYEQYF | TRBJ2-7 | TRBV29-1